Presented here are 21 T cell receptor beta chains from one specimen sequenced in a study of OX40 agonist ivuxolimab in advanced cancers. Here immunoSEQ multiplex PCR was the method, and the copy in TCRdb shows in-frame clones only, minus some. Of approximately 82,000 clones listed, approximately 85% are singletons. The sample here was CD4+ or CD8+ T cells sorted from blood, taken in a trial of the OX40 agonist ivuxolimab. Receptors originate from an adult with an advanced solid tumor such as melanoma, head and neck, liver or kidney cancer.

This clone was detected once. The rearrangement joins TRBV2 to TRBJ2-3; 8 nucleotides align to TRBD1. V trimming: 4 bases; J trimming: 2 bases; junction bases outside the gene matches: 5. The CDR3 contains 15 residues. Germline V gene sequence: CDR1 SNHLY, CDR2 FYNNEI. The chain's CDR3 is CASSGTGTYTDTQYF. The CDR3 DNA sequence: TGTGCCAGCAGTGGGACAGGGACCTACACAGATACGCAGTATTTT. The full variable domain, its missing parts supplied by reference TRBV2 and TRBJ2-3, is EPEVTQTPSHQVTQMGQEVILRCVPISNHLYFYWYRQILGQKVEFLVSFYNNEISEKSEIFDDQFSVERPDGSNFTLKIRSTKLEDSAMYFCASSGTGTYTDTQYFGPGTRLTVL.

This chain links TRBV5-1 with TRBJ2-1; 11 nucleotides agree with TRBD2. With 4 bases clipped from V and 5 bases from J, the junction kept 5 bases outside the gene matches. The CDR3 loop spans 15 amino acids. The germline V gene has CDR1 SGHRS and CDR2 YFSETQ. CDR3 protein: CASSNLAGGHNEQFF. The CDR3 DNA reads TGCGCCAGCAGCAATCTAGCGGGAGGCCACAATGAGCAGTTCTTC.

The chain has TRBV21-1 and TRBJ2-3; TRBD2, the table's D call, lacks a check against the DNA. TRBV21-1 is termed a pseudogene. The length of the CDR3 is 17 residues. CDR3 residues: CASSKDGTRGVSNTQYF. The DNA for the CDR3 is TGTGCCAGCAGCAAGGACGGGACTCGAGGAGTGAGTAATACGCAGTATTTT.

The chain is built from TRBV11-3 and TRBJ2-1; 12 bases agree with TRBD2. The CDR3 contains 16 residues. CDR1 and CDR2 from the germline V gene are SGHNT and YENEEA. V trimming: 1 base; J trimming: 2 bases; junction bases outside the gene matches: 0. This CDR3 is CASSLGTSGTYNEQFF. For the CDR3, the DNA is TGTGCCAGCAGCTTAGGGACTAGCGGGACCTACAATGAGCAGTTCTTC.

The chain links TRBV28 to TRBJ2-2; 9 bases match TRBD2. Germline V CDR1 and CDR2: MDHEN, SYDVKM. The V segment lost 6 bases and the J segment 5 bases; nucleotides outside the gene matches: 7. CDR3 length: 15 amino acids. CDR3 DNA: TGTGCCAGCAGCATAGCGGGAGTCGTAACCGGGGAGCTGTTTTTT. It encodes CASSIAGVVTGELFF.

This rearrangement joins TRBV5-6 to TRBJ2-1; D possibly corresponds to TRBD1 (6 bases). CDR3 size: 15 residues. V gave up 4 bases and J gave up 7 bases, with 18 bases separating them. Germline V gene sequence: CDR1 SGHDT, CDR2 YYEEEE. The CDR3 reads CASSTGSAFVNEQFF. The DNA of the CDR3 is TGTGCCAGCAGCACAGGGTCAGCGTTCGTAAATGAGCAGTTCTTC.

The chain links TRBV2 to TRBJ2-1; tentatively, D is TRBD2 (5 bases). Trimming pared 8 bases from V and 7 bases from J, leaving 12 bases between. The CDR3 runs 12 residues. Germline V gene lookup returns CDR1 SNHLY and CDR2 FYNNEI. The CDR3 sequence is CASGSGGNEQFF. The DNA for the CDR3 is TGTGCCAGCGGGTCCGGCGGGAATGAGCAGTTCTTC.

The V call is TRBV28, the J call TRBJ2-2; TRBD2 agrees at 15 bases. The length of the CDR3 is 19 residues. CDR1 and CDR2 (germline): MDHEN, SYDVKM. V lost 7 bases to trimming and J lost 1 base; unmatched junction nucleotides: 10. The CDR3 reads CASTSPQGLAGGNTGELFF. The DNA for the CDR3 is TGTGCCAGCACATCTCCGCAGGGACTAGCGGGAGGGAACACCGGGGAGCTGTTTTTT.

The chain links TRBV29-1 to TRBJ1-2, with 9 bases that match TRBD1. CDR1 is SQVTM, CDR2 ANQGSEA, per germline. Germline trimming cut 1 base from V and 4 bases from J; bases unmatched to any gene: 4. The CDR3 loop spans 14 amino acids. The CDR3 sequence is CSVEAGQGFYGYTF. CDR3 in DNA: TGCAGCGTTGAAGCAGGACAGGGGTTCTATGGCTACACCTTC. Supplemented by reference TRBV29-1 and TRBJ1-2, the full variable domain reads SAVISQKPSRDICQRGTSLTIQCQVDSQVTMMFWYRQQPGQSLTLIATANQGSEATYESGFVIDKFPISRPNLTFSTLTVSNMSPEDSSIYLCSVEAGQGFYGYTFGSGTRLTVV.

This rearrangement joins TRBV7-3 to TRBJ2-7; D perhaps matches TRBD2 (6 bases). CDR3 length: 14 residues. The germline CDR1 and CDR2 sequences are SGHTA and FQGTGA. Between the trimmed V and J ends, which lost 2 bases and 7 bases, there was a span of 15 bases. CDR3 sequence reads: CASSLGTASDEQYF. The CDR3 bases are TGTGCCAGCAGCTTAGGAACGGCTAGCGATGAGCAGTACTTC.

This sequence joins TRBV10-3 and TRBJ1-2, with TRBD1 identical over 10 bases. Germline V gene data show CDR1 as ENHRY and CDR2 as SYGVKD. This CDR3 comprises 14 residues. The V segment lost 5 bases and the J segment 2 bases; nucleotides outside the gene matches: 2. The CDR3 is CAISQGQGNYGYTF. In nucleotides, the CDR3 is TGTGCCATCAGTCAGGGACAGGGGAACTATGGCTACACCTTC.

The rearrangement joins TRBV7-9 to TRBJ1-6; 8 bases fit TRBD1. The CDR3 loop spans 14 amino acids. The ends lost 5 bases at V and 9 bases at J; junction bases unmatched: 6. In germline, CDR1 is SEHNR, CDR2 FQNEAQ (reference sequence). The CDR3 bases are TGTGCCAGCAGCGACGGGACAGGAGGTTCACCCCTCCACTTT. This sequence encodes CASSDGTGGSPLHF.

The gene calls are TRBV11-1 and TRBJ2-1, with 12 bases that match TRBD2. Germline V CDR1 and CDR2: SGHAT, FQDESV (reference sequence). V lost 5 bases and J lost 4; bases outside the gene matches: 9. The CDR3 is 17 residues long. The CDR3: CASSLRLAGAEYNEQFF. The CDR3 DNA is TGTGCCAGCAGCCTTAGACTAGCGGGAGCCGAATACAATGAGCAGTTCTTC.

CDR3 nucleotides: TGTGCCAGCAGCCGGGGGTTGGGCCAGGACGGGGAGCTGTTTTTT. Translation gives CASSRGLGQDGELFF. The rearrangement uses TRBV7-6 and TRBJ2-2; tentatively, D is TRBD2 (6 bases). Germline assignment: CDR1 SGHVS and CDR2 FNYEAQ. The length of the CDR3 is 15 residues. With 5 bases removed from V and 7 bases from J, the gap between germline ends came to 17 bases.

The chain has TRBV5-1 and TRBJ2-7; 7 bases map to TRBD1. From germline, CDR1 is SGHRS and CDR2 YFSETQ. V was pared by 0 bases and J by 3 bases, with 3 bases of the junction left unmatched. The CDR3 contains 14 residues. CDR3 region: CASSLAPGGYEQYF. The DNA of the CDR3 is TGCGCCAGCAGCTTGGCTCCAGGGGGCTACGAGCAGTACTTC.

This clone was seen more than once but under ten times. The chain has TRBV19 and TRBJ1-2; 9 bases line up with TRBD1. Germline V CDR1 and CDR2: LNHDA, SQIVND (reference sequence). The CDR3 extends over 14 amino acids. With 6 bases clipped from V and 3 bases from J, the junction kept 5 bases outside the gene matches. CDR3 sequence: CASRLTGGDYGYTF. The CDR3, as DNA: TGTGCCAGTAGGCTGACAGGGGGAGACTATGGCTACACCTTC.

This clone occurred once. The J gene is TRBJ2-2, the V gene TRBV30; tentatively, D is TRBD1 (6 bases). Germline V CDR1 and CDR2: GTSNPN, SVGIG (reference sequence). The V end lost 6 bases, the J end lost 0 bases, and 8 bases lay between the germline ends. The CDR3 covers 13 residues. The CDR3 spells CACSGANTGELFF. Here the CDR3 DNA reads TGTGCCTGTTCAGGGGCGAACACCGGGGAGCTGTTTTTT.

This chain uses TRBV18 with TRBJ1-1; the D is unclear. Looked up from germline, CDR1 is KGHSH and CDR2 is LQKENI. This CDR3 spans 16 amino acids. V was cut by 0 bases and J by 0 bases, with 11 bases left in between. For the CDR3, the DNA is TGTGCCAGCTCACCACCGCGCCCGGCAATGAACACTGAAGCTTTCTTT. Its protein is CASSPPRPAMNTEAFF.

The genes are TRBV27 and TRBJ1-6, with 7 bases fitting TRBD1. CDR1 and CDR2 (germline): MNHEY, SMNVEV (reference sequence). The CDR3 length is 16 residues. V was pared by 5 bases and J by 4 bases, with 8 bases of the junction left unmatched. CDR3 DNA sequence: TGTGCCAGCAGTCGACGGGAGGGGGCTTATAATTCACCCCTCCACTTT. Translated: CASSRREGAYNSPLHF.

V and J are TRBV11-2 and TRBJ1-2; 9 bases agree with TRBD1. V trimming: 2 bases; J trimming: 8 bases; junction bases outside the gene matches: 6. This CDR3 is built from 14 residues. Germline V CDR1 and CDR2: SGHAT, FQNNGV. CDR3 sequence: CASSLSGQGEGYTF. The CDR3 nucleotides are TGTGCCAGCAGCTTATCGGGACAGGGAGAGGGCTACACCTTC. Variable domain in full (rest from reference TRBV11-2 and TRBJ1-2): EAGVAQSPRYKIIEKRQSVAFWCNPISGHATLYWYQQILGQGPKLLIQFQNNGVVDDSQLPKDRFSAERLKGVDSTLKIQPAKLEDSAVYLCASSLSGQGEGYTFGSGTRLTVV.

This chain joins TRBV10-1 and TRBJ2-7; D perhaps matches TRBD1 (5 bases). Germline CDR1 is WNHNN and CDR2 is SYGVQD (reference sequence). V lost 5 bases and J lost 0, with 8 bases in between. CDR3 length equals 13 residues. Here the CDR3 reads CASSTTDSYEQYF. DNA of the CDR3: TGCGCCAGCAGTACGACAGACTCCTACGAGCAGTACTTC.